These 12 T cell receptor beta chains were sequenced from one sample in a study of regulatory T cells in long-lasting Graves disease (dated by TCRdb to 2020 to 2023). Receptor libraries were prepared by multiplex PCR. Sequenced on an Illumina HiSeq 4000. TCR beta libraries were built with iRepertoire HTBI primers and Arm-PCR amplification of CDR3 regions. TCRdb redid the processing of the public reads, applying fastp at Q25 and MiXCR, and retained in-frame beta chains. One record per CDR3 amino acid sequence lists the most common genes and DNA. In all, the sample holds roughly 420,000 distinct CDR3 sequences, and about 16% of those were seen once. The ten largest clonotypes hold 22% of the sample. The sample's time point label, in plain terms: newly diagnosed GD, antithyroid drugs for less than 3 months. For both TCR sequencing and RNA sequencing, RNA was extracted from PBMCs using TRIzol. Sequences were derived from peripheral blood mononuclear cells (PBMCs), sampled at new diagnosis, from a patient treated with antithyroid drugs. The receptor source for this set is a female donor with Graves disease.

V and J are TRBV2 and TRBJ1-1, with 9 bases that match TRBD1. J was trimmed by 0 bases and V by 4 bases; bases with no gene match: 9. Per germline, CDR1 SNHLY and CDR2 FYNNEI. The CDR3 sequence is 17 residues long. The CDR3 region has the DNA TGTGCCAGCAGTGGGAGACAGGGGGAGAGGATGAACACTGAAGCTTTCTTT. This codes for CASSGRQGERMNTEAFF.

Many counts were recorded for this clonotype. The chain links TRBV6-2 or TRBV6-3 to TRBJ2-1, with TRBD2 matching over 12 bases. The germline V gene encodes CDR1 MNHEY and CDR2 SVGEGT. This CDR3 has 15 amino acids. The V and J ends lost 2 bases and 11 bases, in that order; junction bases with no gene match: 7. In DNA form, the CDR3 reads TGTGCCAGCAGTTACGAGACTAGCGGGGGAGGCAAGCAGTTCTTC. Amino acid sequence: CASSYETSGGGKQFF.

This clonotype was recorded many times. The genes are TRBV7-9 and TRBJ2-7; TRBD1 agrees at 9 bases. The length of the CDR3 is 15 residues. The germline V gene has CDR1 SEHNR and CDR2 FQNEAQ (reference sequence). Trimming cost V 2 bases and J 3 bases; bases outside gene matches: 5. CDR3 sequence: CASSLPTGGDYEQYF. The CDR3 DNA reads as TGTGCCAGCAGCTTACCGACAGGGGGAGACTACGAGCAGTACTTC. Based on the CDR3 plus reference TRBV7-9 and TRBJ2-7, the full variable domain is DTGVSQNPRHKITKRGQNVTFRCDPISEHNRLYWYRQTLGQGPEFLTYFQNEAQLEKSRLLSDRFSAERPKGSFSTLEIQRTEQGDSAMYLCASSLPTGGDYEQYFGPGTRLTVT.

The chain couples TRBV7-2 to TRBJ1-1; TRBD1 aligns across 10 bases. Germline CDR1 and CDR2: SGHTA and FQGNSA. V dropped 2 bases and J dropped 10; count of bases not matched to a gene: 7. The CDR3 loop spans 14 amino acids. The CDR3: CASSLIRQGAGAFF. CDR3 coding DNA: TGTGCCAGCAGCTTAATTAGACAGGGGGCCGGAGCTTTCTTT.

This clonotype was found a few times. The CDR3 loop is CATSDSRGTGQPQHF. The CDR3 DNA sequence: TGTGCCACCAGTGATTCACGGGGAACGGGACAGCCCCAGCATTTT. This sequence joins TRBV24-1 and TRBJ1-5; D remains ambiguous. Trimming cost V 2 bases and J 7 bases, with 14 bases left between them. The germline gives CDR1 KGHDR, CDR2 SFDVKD. The CDR3 has 15 amino acids.

This clonotype occurred a few times. The V call is TRBV25-1, the J call TRBJ2-3; the D gene is possibly TRBD2 (5 bases). Germline V lookup: CDR1 MGHDK, CDR2 SYGVNS. The V gene lost 7 bases and the J gene lost 3 bases, with 17 bases spanning the gap. The CDR3 extends over 15 amino acids. The CDR3 DNA reads as TGTGCCAGCACGCGAGGGTCTGGTTGGACAGATACGCAGTATTTT. This sequence encodes CASTRGSGWTDTQYF.

The rearrangement links TRBV27 to TRBJ1-1; tentatively, D is TRBD1 (6 bases). Germline V gene data show CDR1 as MNHEY and CDR2 as SMNVEV (reference sequence). Trimming took off 5 bases at V and 4 bases at J, with 14 bases between the two ends. The CDR3 spans 14 residues. CDR3 sequence: CASSRGAGPTEAFF. For the CDR3, the DNA is TGTGCCAGCAGTAGGGGGGCAGGGCCCACTGAAGCTTTCTTT.

This clonotype was seen at least ten times. The gene calls are TRBV12-5 and TRBJ2-1; 8 bases align to TRBD1. The CDR3 is made up of 16 amino acids. V gave up 6 bases and J gave up 1 base; unmatched junction bases: 8. The V gene's germline CDR1 is LGHNT and CDR2 FRNRAP. Written as DNA, the CDR3 is TGTGCTAGTGGCAGTATGCGGACAGGGTCCTACAATGAGCAGTTCTTC. Translating gives CASGSMRTGSYNEQFF.

This clonotype was seen only a few times. This sequence joins TRBV6-2 or TRBV6-3 and TRBJ2-1, with TRBD1 matching over 7 bases. CDR3 length equals 14 residues. Germline CDR1 reads MNHEY; CDR2 reads SVGEGT. The ends lost 5 bases at V and 4 bases at J; junction bases unmatched: 5. The CDR3 sequence: CASSETGPYNEQFF. CDR3 DNA: TGTGCCAGCAGTGAGACAGGGCCTTACAATGAGCAGTTCTTC.

This clonotype appeared many times. The rearrangement links TRBV28 to TRBJ1-1; TRBD1 matches 7 bases. This CDR3 region has 16 residues. Germline loops: CDR1 MDHEN, CDR2 SYDVKM. The V gene end was trimmed by 2 bases and the J gene end by 3 bases; junction bases not matched to a gene: 9. CDR3 in DNA: TGTGCCAGCAGTTTAGGTCGGGCAGGGGGTGACACTGAAGCTTTCTTT. It translates to CASSLGRAGGDTEAFF. Supplemented by reference TRBV28 and TRBJ1-1, the full variable domain reads DVKVTQSSRYLVKRTGEKVFLECVQDMDHENMFWYRQDPGLGLRLIYFSYDVKMKEKGDIPEGYSVSREKKERFSLILESASTNQTSMYLCASSLGRAGGDTEAFFGQGTRLTVV.

The chain joins TRBV7-9 to TRBJ1-1, with D maybe TRBD1 (6 bases). Trimming pared 5 bases from V and 3 bases from J, leaving 10 bases between. In germline, CDR1 is SEHNR, CDR2 FQNEAQ (reference sequence). This CDR3 is 13 amino acids long. The DNA for the CDR3 is TGTGCCAGCAGCCAGGGGTTTGACACTGAAGCTTTCTTT. Translation: CASSQGFDTEAFF.

This clonotype has ten or more counts. V usage is TRBV6-2 or TRBV6-3 and J usage is TRBJ2-7, with D perhaps TRBD1 (6 bases). V was pared by 2 bases and J by 3 bases, with 14 bases between. The CDR3 has 15 amino acids. Germline loops: CDR1 MNHEY, CDR2 SVGEGT. CDR3 nucleotide sequence: TGTGCCAGCAGTTACGCTGGGACACAAATCTACGAGCAGTACTTC. It translates to CASSYAGTQIYEQYF.